Following are 10 T cell receptor beta chains from one sample sequenced in a study of cytomegalovirus exposure and HLA in healthy donors. The repertoire was sequenced with immunoSEQ multiplex PCR; TCRdb's copy has only in-frame clones and lacks some. The sample has some 150,000 clones; around 83% are singletons. Specimen: PBMCs. The origin of the receptors is a human donor in good health.

The gene calls are TRBV5-5 and TRBJ1-3; D is perhaps TRBD1 (6 bases). This CDR3 has 18 amino acids. In germline, CDR1 is SGHKS, CDR2 YYEKEE (reference sequence). Trimming removed 1 base at V and 1 base at J, with 18 bases between. CDR3 loop: CASSLTPVQQGSGNTIYF. The CDR3 region has the DNA TGTGCCAGCAGCTTGACCCCCGTTCAACAGGGATCTGGAAACACCATATATTTT.

The gene calls are TRBV19 and TRBJ2-7; maybe TRBD1 (6 bases). Trimming removed 3 bases at V and 2 bases at J, with 8 bases between. The CDR3 runs 13 residues. The V gene's germline CDR1 is LNHDA and CDR2 SQIVND (reference sequence). The CDR3 DNA reads as TGTGCCAGTAGTATCACAGGGACCTACGAGCAGTACTTC. This translates into CASSITGTYEQYF.

The chain combines TRBV7-9 with TRBJ2-3; D remains ambiguous. Trimming cost V 3 bases and J 3 bases, with 7 bases left between them. The CDR3 has 13 residues. The germline V gene has CDR1 SEHNR and CDR2 FQNEAQ (reference sequence). The CDR3 nucleotides read TGTGCCAGCAGCTTGTCCCCTACAGATACGCAGTATTTT. Amino acid sequence: CASSLSPTDTQYF.

V usage is TRBV1 and J usage is TRBJ1-5; whether TRBD1, the table's D call, matches the DNA was not checked. TRBV1 is flagged as a pseudogene. CDR3 size: 19 residues. In DNA, the CDR3 is TGCACCAGCAGCCACCACGGACACTCCTGGGGCTATAGCAATCAGCCCCAGCATTTT. Amino acid sequence: CTSSHHGHSWGYSNQPQHF.

The chain is built from TRBV7-7 and TRBJ2-2; the D is unclear. This CDR3 is 15 amino acids long. The germline V gene encodes CDR1 SSHAT and CDR2 FNYEAQ (reference sequence). The ends were cut back, 5 bases at V and 2 bases at J, with 12 bases in the middle. This CDR3 reads CASSPKWSNTGELFF. In DNA, the CDR3 is TGTGCCAGCAGCCCGAAATGGAGTAACACCGGGGAGCTGTTTTTT.

The rearrangement joins TRBV5-6 to TRBJ2-5; tentative D call: TRBD1 (6 bases). Per germline, CDR1 SGHDT and CDR2 YYEEEE. The CDR3 runs to 15 residues. Deletions cut 1 base from V and 3 bases from J, with 13 bases between. CDR3 sequence (DNA): TGTGCCAGCAGCTTGTTCCGGGACATTAAAGAGACCCAGTACTTC. This translates into CASSLFRDIKETQYF.

This clone appeared once. The chain carries TRBV5-1 and TRBJ2-7; 7 positions agree with TRBD2. This CDR3 has 14 amino acids. Germline CDR1 is SGHRS and CDR2 is YFSETQ. V was clipped by 5 bases and J by 1 base; unmatched bases: 6. CDR3 sequence reads: CASSLAGPSYEQYF. The CDR3 DNA reads as TGCGCCAGCAGTTTAGCGGGTCCTTCCTACGAGCAGTACTTC.

The chain employs TRBV7-3 and TRBJ2-3, with TRBD2 matching over 9 bases. The CDR3 extends over 15 amino acids. Germline assignment: CDR1 SGHTA and CDR2 FQGTGA. V trimming: 5 bases; J trimming: 2 bases; junction bases outside the gene matches: 5. The CDR3, as DNA: TGTGCCAGCAGCCGAAGCGGGGGGTACACAGATACGCAGTATTTT. Its protein product is CASSRSGGYTDTQYF.

This sequence joins TRBV6-1 and TRBJ1-4; 9 bases match TRBD1. Trimming at V came to 5 bases and at J to 7 bases, leaving 8 bases not matched to a gene. Germline values: CDR1 MNHNS, CDR2 SASEGT. The CDR3 has 15 residues. CDR3 nucleotides: TGTGCCAGCAGTTTTCGACAGGGGGGTATTGAAAAACTGTTTTTT. Amino acids: CASSFRQGGIEKLFF.

The chain combines TRBV20-1 with TRBJ1-3; D is uncertain. Per the germline V gene, CDR1 is DFQATT and CDR2 is SNEGSKA (reference sequence). V lost 3 bases, J lost 4 bases, and 4 bases lay in between. The CDR3 has 11 amino acids. The CDR3 is CSARAGNTIYF. CDR3 DNA: TGCAGTGCTAGGGCCGGAAACACCATATATTTT.